Each of the 20 T cell receptor beta chains below was sequenced from the same sample in a study of shared clonotypes between healthy human individuals. CD45RO-negative CD8 cells positively selected for CCR7 made up the naive population, which excluded terminally differentiated effector memory CD45RA+ cells. The method was immunoSEQ multiplex PCR; TCRdb's version includes in-frame clones alone and lacks a portion of them. The table includes about 2 million clones, about 95% detected once. The source material was naive CD8+ T cells sorted from blood. The source of these receptors is a man between 18 and 35 years old in good health.

This chain connects TRBV19 to TRBJ1-1, with D maybe TRBD1 (5 bases). CDR1 LNHDA and CDR2 SQIVND come from the germline V gene (reference sequence). The CDR3 is 14 amino acids. V was pared by 5 bases and J by 3 bases, with 13 bases between. The CDR3 DNA reads TGTGCCAGTAGTTTGAGCAGGGAATACACTGAAGCTTTCTTT. It translates to CASSLSREYTEAFF.

The gene calls are TRBV15 and TRBJ1-6; perhaps TRBD1 as D (5 bases). Germline-derived CDR1 and CDR2 are LNHNV and YYDKDF (reference sequence). Trimming took off 0 bases at V and 10 bases at J, with 10 bases between the two ends. The CDR3 is made up of 14 amino acids. DNA for the CDR3: TGTGCCACCAGCAGAGACAGGGTATCCTCACCCCTCCACTTT. Protein product: CATSRDRVSSPLHF.

A note on this clone: One end of the junction does not line up with germline, which may come from a read error. V is TRBV7-7 and J is TRBJ2-7; 8 bases align to TRBD1. The V gene's germline CDR1 is SSHAT and CDR2 FNYEAQ (reference sequence). This CDR3 comprises 13 residues. This CDR3 reads CASKDRASYEQYF. The CDR3 nucleotides read TGTGCTAGCAAGGACAGGGCGTCCTACGAGCAGTACTTC.

The chain employs TRBV10-3 and TRBJ2-3; D possibly corresponds to TRBD2 (6 bases). Deletions cut 6 bases from V and 4 bases from J, with 17 bases between. Germline assignment: CDR1 ENHRY and CDR2 SYGVKD. The CDR3 is made up of 15 amino acids. The CDR3 DNA is TGTGCCATCAGCCGACCGCTGGAGGGGCCAGATACGCAGTATTTT. Its translation is CAISRPLEGPDTQYF.

As for this clone: The sample carries other DNA sequences with the same CDR3. The chain uses TRBV27 and TRBJ2-3; the match to TRBD2 covers 13 bases. The CDR3 has 17 residues. The V gene end was trimmed by 2 bases and the J gene end by 2 bases; junction bases not matched to a gene: 4. The germline V gene has CDR1 MNHEY and CDR2 SMNVEV (reference sequence). The CDR3 DNA follows: TGTGCCAGCAGTTTACTCGGGACTAGCGGGAACACAGATACGCAGTATTTT. Translated, it gives CASSLLGTSGNTDTQYF.

The chain carries TRBV11-2 and TRBJ1-2; D ambiguous. CDR3 length: 9 amino acids. Germline-derived CDR1 and CDR2 are SGHAT and FQNNGV. V was cut by 5 bases and J by 13 bases, with 8 bases left in between. The CDR3 DNA follows: TGTGCCAGCAGCCTAGTGGGCACCTTC. Translating gives CASSLVGTF.

This rearrangement joins TRBV15 to TRBJ1-1, with no clear D. CDR1 is LNHNV, CDR2 YYDKDF, per germline (reference sequence). V dropped 2 bases and J dropped 2 bases, with 6 bases sitting between them. The CDR3 totals 13 residues. CDR3 sequence (DNA): TGTGCCACCAGCAGAACAGCTAACACTGAAGCTTTCTTT. Translating it yields CATSRTANTEAFF. Combining the CDR3 with reference TRBV15 and TRBJ1-1 gives the whole variable domain DAMVIQNPRYQVTQFGKPVTLSCSQTLNHNVMYWYQQKSSQAPKLLFHYYDKDFNNEADTPDNFQSRRPNTSFCFLDIRSPGLGDTAMYLCATSRTANTEAFFGQGTRLTVV.

This chain uses TRBV27 with TRBJ2-2, with 7 bases fitting TRBD2. The ends lost 5 bases at V and 4 bases at J; junction bases unmatched: 7. The CDR3 runs 15 residues. Looked up from germline, CDR1 is MNHEY and CDR2 is SMNVEV (reference sequence). Written as DNA, the CDR3 is TGTGCCAGCAGTAGCACTAGCGATACCACCGGGGAGCTGTTTTTT. It codes for CASSSTSDTTGELFF.

To note about this clone: The sample has other DNA sequences that encode this CDR3 too. The gene calls are TRBV7-9 and TRBJ2-5; possible D gene TRBD1, 5 bases. Germline loops: CDR1 SEHNR, CDR2 FQNEAQ (reference sequence). V shed 4 bases and J shed 2 bases, with 8 bases lying between them. CDR3 size: 13 residues. The CDR3 spells CASSSRQQETQYF. The CDR3 DNA is TGTGCCAGCAGCTCCAGACAGCAAGAGACCCAGTACTTC.

This chain joins TRBV10-1 and TRBJ2-3; D remains ambiguous. The CDR3 spans 13 residues. Germline V lookup: CDR1 WNHNN, CDR2 SYGVQD (reference sequence). With 3 bases removed from V and 2 bases from J, the gap between germline ends came to 6 bases. The CDR3 loop is CASSETNTDTQYF. In DNA, the CDR3 is TGCGCCAGCAGTGAAACTAACACAGATACGCAGTATTTT.

The chain links TRBV5-4 to TRBJ1-1; 11 nucleotides match TRBD1. Germline lookup yields CDR1 SGHNT and CDR2 YYREEE (reference sequence). V trimming: 4 bases; J trimming: 3 bases; junction bases outside the gene matches: 11. CDR3 length: 17 residues. CDR3 residues: CASSPGTGGGRDTEAFF. The CDR3 nucleotides are TGTGCCAGCAGCCCCGGGACAGGGGGAGGTCGGGACACTGAAGCTTTCTTT. Supplemented by reference TRBV5-4 and TRBJ1-1, the full variable domain reads ETGVTQSPTHLIKTRGQQVTLRCSSQSGHNTVSWYQQALGQGPQFIFQYYREEENGRGNFPPRFSGLQFPNYSSELNVNALELDDSALYLCASSPGTGGGRDTEAFFGQGTRLTVV.

The chain combines TRBV25-1 with TRBJ2-3; D remains unclear. Trimming stripped 2 bases from V and 6 bases from J, with 6 bases between. The CDR3 spans 12 residues. From germline, CDR1 is MGHDK and CDR2 SYGVNS. DNA for the CDR3: TGTGCCAGCAGTGAACTAGTGGATACGCAGTATTTT. Translated, it gives CASSELVDTQYF.

This clone was picked up one time. The chain carries TRBV18 and TRBJ2-7, with 7 bases matching TRBD1. The CDR3 is made up of 14 amino acids. V lost 5 bases and J lost 5; bases outside the gene matches: 9. Germline CDR1 and CDR2: KGHSH and LQKENI. The CDR3, as DNA: TGTGCCAGCTCAGATCTTGGGACAGATAACGAGCAGTACTTC. The encoded protein is CASSDLGTDNEQYF.

The chain couples TRBV5-1 to TRBJ2-3; TRBD2 agrees at 7 bases. CDR1 is SGHRS, CDR2 YFSETQ, per germline. This CDR3 is 16 amino acids long. V shed 3 bases, J shed 2 bases, and the junction held 9 bases outside the gene matches. CDR3 sequence (DNA): TGCGCCAGCAGCTGGACGGGAGGCACCGACACAGATACGCAGTATTTT. Translating gives CASSWTGGTDTDTQYF.

As for this clone: Within the sample, other DNA sequences also encode this same CDR3. V usage is TRBV30 and J usage is TRBJ2-1; the D gene is possibly TRBD2 (7 bases). The CDR3 contains 13 residues. The V and J ends lost 0 bases and 8 bases respectively, with 11 bases between them. The germline V gene has CDR1 GTSNPN and CDR2 SVGIG (reference sequence). CDR3 loop: CAWSVLGGDEQFF. The CDR3 DNA is TGTGCCTGGAGTGTACTAGGGGGGGATGAGCAGTTCTTC.

As for this clone: At one of its ends the junction is not consistent with the germline gene, which may arise from a read error. This chain links TRBV5-6 with TRBJ1-4; weak D call: TRBD1 (6 bases). Germline CDR1 is SGHDT and CDR2 is YYEEEE. CDR3 length: 17 amino acids. CDR3 DNA: TGTGCCAGCAGTTTGGGGGCTTCGGGGCGGCTTAATGAAAAACTGTTTTTT. Translating gives CASSLGASGRLNEKLFF.

A word on this clone: This same CDR3 is encoded by further DNA sequences in the sample. This chain uses TRBV4-3 with TRBJ2-5; tentatively, D is TRBD1 (5 bases). V was trimmed by 4 bases and J by 3 bases, leaving 9 bases between them. CDR3 length equals 13 residues. Looked up from germline, CDR1 is LGHNA and CDR2 is YSLEER. CDR3 amino acids: CASSPDREETQYF. The CDR3 DNA follows: TGCGCCAGCAGCCCAGACAGAGAAGAGACCCAGTACTTC.

This clone was detected only once. The chain employs TRBV6-1 and TRBJ2-7, with TRBD1 matching over 9 bases. Germline trimming cut 2 bases from V and 0 bases from J; bases unmatched to any gene: 8. Germline CDR1 MNHNS, CDR2 SASEGT. This CDR3 has 17 residues. The CDR3 protein is CASSETLDRGPSYEQYF. The CDR3 DNA reads as TGTGCCAGCAGTGAAACCTTGGACAGGGGACCCTCCTACGAGCAGTACTTC.

The gene calls are TRBV11-2 and TRBJ1-1; the D is unclear. Germline V gene sequence: CDR1 SGHAT, CDR2 FQNNGV. The germline V and J ends were trimmed by 4 bases and 5 bases, with 20 bases remaining between them. CDR3 length equals 16 residues. The CDR3 nucleotides are TGTGCCAGCAGCTCTATAAAAGGAGTGGGGAGGACTGAAGCTTTCTTT. It translates to CASSSIKGVGRTEAFF.

The CDR3: CASGQVGVIGGNQPQHF. CDR3 nucleotides: TGTGCCAGCGGACAGGTGGGAGTTATTGGCGGGAATCAGCCCCAGCATTTT. This rearrangement joins TRBV2 to TRBJ1-5; TRBD1 aligns across 7 bases. V was pared by 8 bases and J by 4 bases, with 17 bases of the junction left unmatched. This CDR3 has 17 residues. CDR1 and CDR2 (germline): SNHLY, FYNNEI.